Below are 8 T cell receptor beta chains sequenced from a single sample in a study of cytomegalovirus exposure and HLA in healthy donors. Primers: 60 Vbeta forward and 13 Jbeta reverse. The repertoire was sequenced with immunoSEQ multiplex PCR; TCRdb's copy has only in-frame clones and lacks some. The sample carries about 130,000 clones, around 81% recorded once. Sequenced sample: PBMCs. All receptors come from a female donor in good health and CMV-seronegative.

The chain recombines TRBV28 with TRBJ1-1; the D is unclear. The CDR3 totals 16 residues. V was shortened by 2 bases and J by 7 bases, with 20 bases between the two germline ends. Germline V gene lookup returns CDR1 MDHEN and CDR2 SYDVKM. CDR3 nucleotides: TGTGCCAGCAGTTTAGCACCCCCCGCGGGGATGGGTGAAGCTTTCTTT. Protein product: CASSLAPPAGMGEAFF.

The chain joins TRBV10-2 to TRBJ2-5; possible D gene TRBD2, 7 bases. Per the germline V gene, CDR1 is WSHSY and CDR2 is SAAADI. Trimming took 4 bases from V and 0 from J, leaving 12 bases between them. The CDR3 is 15 residues long. The CDR3 is CASSVRGGHQETQYF. CDR3 in DNA: TGCGCCAGCAGTGTCCGCGGGGGCCACCAAGAGACCCAGTACTTC.

V and J are TRBV2 and TRBJ2-7; a possible D gene is TRBD1 (5 bases). Germline values: CDR1 SNHLY, CDR2 FYNNEI. This CDR3 spans 14 amino acids. Trimming took 6 bases from V and 2 from J, leaving 14 bases between them. The CDR3 region is CASRGARLTYEQYF. CDR3 DNA sequence: TGTGCCAGCAGAGGGGCCCGCTTGACCTACGAGCAGTACTTC.

The chain is built from TRBV11-2 and TRBJ1-6; 7 nucleotides agree with TRBD1. V gave up 5 bases and J gave up 10 bases; unmatched junction bases: 8. The CDR3 has 14 residues. Germline lookup yields CDR1 SGHAT and CDR2 FQNNGV. The CDR3 spells CASSPGTETSPLHF. CDR3 sequence (DNA): TGTGCCAGCAGCCCCGGGACAGAGACATCACCCCTCCACTTT.

J is TRBJ1-2 and V is TRBV7-3; TRBD1 might be the D (5 bases). This CDR3 region has 15 residues. Germline-derived CDR1 and CDR2 are SGHTA and FQGTGA. Between the trimmed V and J ends, which lost 5 bases and 2 bases, there was a span of 15 bases. The CDR3 reads CASSATGDLNYGYTF. CDR3 coding DNA: TGTGCCAGCAGCGCCACAGGAGATTTGAACTATGGCTACACCTTC.

The chain joins TRBV7-7 to TRBJ2-7; 9 bases fit TRBD1. Germline V gene data show CDR1 as SSHAT and CDR2 as FNYEAQ (reference sequence). The length of the CDR3 is 14 residues. After removal of 6 bases from V and 4 bases from J, the junction contained 7 bases not matched to a gene. In nucleotides, the CDR3 is TGTGCCAGCAGACATGGACAGGGGAGGTACGAGCAGTACTTC. Translated: CASRHGQGRYEQYF.

V and J are TRBV5-1 and TRBJ2-7; D is uncertain. Per the germline V gene, CDR1 is SGHRS and CDR2 is YFSETQ. The CDR3 covers 15 residues. V dropped 0 bases and J dropped 3 bases, with 13 bases sitting between them. The CDR3 DNA reads as TGCGCCAGCAGCTTGGCCTCACAGCCGTTCTACGAGCAGTACTTC. Its protein is CASSLASQPFYEQYF.

This chain uses TRBV6-1 with TRBJ1-4; the match to TRBD1 covers 7 bases. CDR1 and CDR2 (germline): MNHNS, SASEGT. The V segment lost 3 bases and the J segment 4 bases; nucleotides outside the gene matches: 14. The CDR3 runs to 18 residues. Here the CDR3 reads CASSDPHGGQAINEKLFF. The CDR3 coding sequence is TGTGCCAGCAGTGACCCGCACGGAGGACAGGCCATTAATGAAAAACTGTTTTTT.